Each of the 21 T cell receptor beta chains below was sequenced from the same sample in a study of radiotherapy plus CTLA-4 blockade in lung cancer. Clones were sequenced by immunoSEQ multiplex PCR, and TCRdb holds only the in-frame ones, with some missing. Of about 77,000 clones in the sample, roughly four fifths are singletons; the top ten hold 9.9%. Sequencing used peripheral blood, obtained from a patient treated with radiotherapy plus ipilimumab. These receptors were taken from a human donor with non-small cell lung cancer whose response to radiotherapy plus ipilimumab could not be evaluated.

The J gene is TRBJ2-5, the V gene TRBV2, with D maybe TRBD1 (5 bases). V dropped 7 bases and J dropped 1 base, with 16 bases sitting between them. Germline CDR1 and CDR2: SNHLY and FYNNEI. The CDR3 is 15 residues long. The CDR3 nucleotides read TGTGCCAGCACCGGAAGGAGTGGGGCCCAAGAGACCCAGTACTTC. Its translation: CASTGRSGAQETQYF.

The sample holds one count of this clone. The V gene is TRBV4-3, the J gene TRBJ1-6; possibly TRBD1 for D (6 bases). Germline CDR1 and CDR2: LGHNA and YSLEER. The CDR3 has 17 amino acids. V lost 0 bases and J 10 bases, leaving 19 bases between the germline ends. The CDR3 DNA follows: TGCGCCAGCAGCCAAGATGGTCGTGGGGGGGCCGGGTCACCCCTCCACTTT. It codes for CASSQDGRGGAGSPLHF.

The rearrangement links TRBV19 to TRBJ2-2; 10 bases line up with TRBD2. The ends lost 7 bases at V and 4 bases at J; junction bases unmatched: 9. This CDR3 has 16 amino acids. Germline lookup yields CDR1 LNHDA and CDR2 SQIVND (reference sequence). DNA of the CDR3: TGTGCCAGTACCACAGCGGGGGGGCGGGGCACCGGGGAGCTGTTTTTT. Residues: CASTTAGGRGTGELFF.

The chain carries TRBV5-1 and TRBJ1-3; 7 bases match TRBD1. Germline CDR1 SGHRS, CDR2 YFSETQ. V lost 4 bases, J lost 4 bases, and 5 bases stayed unmatched. The CDR3 has 14 amino acids. As DNA, the CDR3 is TGCGCCAGCAGCGACCCGGGACAGGGAAACACCATATATTTT. Its translation is CASSDPGQGNTIYF.

DNA of the CDR3: TGTGCCAGCAGTCGAGACAGTAAAAACATTCAGTACTTC. This translates into CASSRDSKNIQYF. The chain is built from TRBV7-3 and TRBJ2-4, with D maybe TRBD1 (5 bases). The CDR3 is 13 amino acids. V lost 6 bases to trimming and J lost 4 bases, with 10 bases between them. Germline CDR1 reads SGHTA; CDR2 reads FQGTGA.

The chain carries TRBV5-4 and TRBJ2-4, with 9 bases aligning to TRBD1. The CDR3 has 13 amino acids. Trimming at V came to 4 bases and at J to 11 bases, leaving 7 bases not matched to a gene. The germline gives CDR1 SGHNT, CDR2 YYREEE (reference sequence). Here the CDR3 reads CASSTDRGGVQYF. CDR3 bases: TGTGCCAGCAGCACGGACAGGGGAGGTGTTCAGTACTTC. The complete variable domain, with remaining parts taken from reference TRBV5-4 and TRBJ2-4, reads ETGVTQSPTHLIKTRGQQVTLRCSSQSGHNTVSWYQQALGQGPQFIFQYYREEENGRGNFPPRFSGLQFPNYSSELNVNALELDDSALYLCASSTDRGGVQYFGAGTRLSVL.

The chain recombines TRBV9 with TRBJ1-2; 8 bases are a match to TRBD1. This CDR3 comprises 13 residues. Germline-derived CDR1 and CDR2 are SGDLS and YYNGEE. V shed 7 bases and J 8 bases; nucleotides not matched to a gene: 10. The CDR3 bases are TGTGCCAGCGGCACCGACAGGGGCTACGGCTACACCTTC. It translates to CASGTDRGYGYTF.

J is TRBJ1-1 and V is TRBV6-6; D is possibly TRBD1 (6 bases). Trimming stripped 5 bases from V and 7 bases from J, with 17 bases between. The CDR3 contains 14 residues. Germline V gives CDR1 MNHNY, CDR2 SVGAGI (reference sequence). The CDR3 sequence is CASSLPRGLNEAFF. CDR3 DNA: TGTGCCAGCAGTCTCCCCAGGGGCCTCAATGAAGCTTTCTTT.

The DNA for the CDR3 is TGTGCCATCAGTGAGTCGGGTCTTTGGGCCTCGGGGACATTTGGCTACACCTTC. Protein sequence: CAISESGLWASGTFGYTF. This sequence joins TRBV10-3 and TRBJ1-2; maybe TRBD1 (6 bases). The germline V and J ends were trimmed by 0 bases and 7 bases, with 24 bases remaining between them. Germline V lookup: CDR1 ENHRY, CDR2 SYGVKD. This CDR3 is 18 amino acids long.

DNA for the CDR3: TGTGCCAGCAGCTTCGGCTCCGCGGCCTCTGGGGCCAACGTCCTGACTTTC. Amino acids: CASSFGSAASGANVLTF. The gene calls are TRBV7-2 and TRBJ2-6, with no clear D. Trimming took off 3 bases at V and 0 bases at J, with 12 bases between the two ends. CDR1 and CDR2 (germline): SGHTA, FQGNSA. The CDR3 consists of 17 residues. Variable domain in full (rest from reference TRBV7-2 and TRBJ2-6): GAGVSQSPSNKVTEKGKDVELRCDPISGHTALYWYRQSLGQGLEFLIYFQGNSAPDKSGLPSDRFSAERTGGSVSTLTIQRTQQEDSAVYLCASSFGSAASGANVLTFGAGSRLTVL.

The chain uses TRBV11-3 and TRBJ2-7, with TRBD1 matching 9 bases. Per the germline V gene, CDR1 is SGHNT and CDR2 is YENEEA. The CDR3 sequence is 15 residues long. J was trimmed by 4 bases and V by 1 base; bases with no gene match: 5. The CDR3 sequence: CASSLVGTGLYEQYF. CDR3 bases: TGTGCCAGCAGCTTAGTCGGGACAGGGTTGTACGAGCAGTACTTC.

This clone was found a few times. V is TRBV6-1 and J is TRBJ1-2; D unresolved. The V gene lost 7 bases and the J gene lost 1 base, with 13 bases spanning the gap. The CDR3 is 14 residues long. Germline values: CDR1 MNHNS, CDR2 SASEGT. CDR3 coding DNA: TGTGCCAGCACGAGAATCGGGAGTAACTATGGCTACACCTTC. Protein sequence: CASTRIGSNYGYTF.

The CDR3 sequence: CASSFTSGYPPGTQYF. The CDR3 coding sequence is TGTGCCAGCAGCTTCACTAGCGGATACCCTCCTGGGACCCAGTACTTC. This sequence joins TRBV7-2 and TRBJ2-5; 8 nucleotides line up with TRBD2. CDR1 is SGHTA, CDR2 FQGNSA, per germline. The junction had 13 bases not matched to a gene; V was cut back by 3 bases and J by 7 bases. The CDR3 contains 16 residues.

The chain couples TRBV15 to TRBJ1-5; tentative D call: TRBD1 (5 bases). CDR3 length equals 15 residues. Trimming shortened V by 7 bases and J by 3 bases, and 16 bases separated the two germline ends. Germline assignment: CDR1 LNHNV and CDR2 YYDKDF (reference sequence). CDR3: CATMSGMGNNQPQHF. Here the CDR3 DNA reads TGTGCCACCATGTCAGGGATGGGGAACAATCAGCCCCAGCATTTT.

V and J are TRBV4-1 and TRBJ2-3; 10 bases map to TRBD2. CDR1 is MGHRA and CDR2 is YSYEKL in the germline V gene. The CDR3 totals 16 residues. V shed 4 bases, J shed 6 bases, and the junction held 10 bases outside the gene matches. CDR3 bases: TGCGCCAGCAGCCTCCTAGGGGAGCGGGGGGGCGATACGCAGTATTTT. Translation gives CASSLLGERGGDTQYF.

V and J are TRBV7-3 and TRBJ1-1; weak D call: TRBD1 (5 bases). The germline gives CDR1 SGHTA, CDR2 FQGTGA. The CDR3 length is 13 residues. The V end was cut by 2 bases, the J end by 7 bases, with 11 bases between. Written as DNA, the CDR3 is TGTGCCAGCAGCTTAGTTTATCAGGGTGAAGCTTTCTTT. The encoded protein is CASSLVYQGEAFF.

The chain is built from TRBV5-5 and TRBJ2-1; 14 nucleotides line up with TRBD2. The CDR3 is made up of 15 amino acids. V shed 4 bases and J 9 bases; nucleotides not matched to a gene: 6. Germline CDR1 SGHKS, CDR2 YYEKEE (reference sequence). The CDR3 DNA is TGTGCCAGCAGCCCGGGACTAGCGGGAGAGAGTGAGCAGTTCTTC. It specifies CASSPGLAGESEQFF.

The sample holds one count of this clone. The chain carries TRBV10-2 and TRBJ2-7; D uncertain. CDR3 length: 11 amino acids. Germline CDR1 WSHSY, CDR2 SAAADI. Trimming stripped 0 bases from V and 7 bases from J, with 4 bases between. CDR3 sequence: CASSESMEQYF. The CDR3 DNA follows: TGCGCCAGCAGTGAGTCCATGGAGCAGTACTTC.

The sample holds many counts of this clone. The chain recombines TRBV10-3 with TRBJ1-4; perhaps TRBD1 as D (5 bases). The CDR3 length is 15 residues. CDR1 and CDR2 (germline): ENHRY, SYGVKD. Trimming pared 3 bases from V and 2 bases from J, leaving 10 bases between. The CDR3 protein is CAISDGGATNEKLFF. CDR3 sequence (DNA): TGTGCCATCAGTGATGGAGGGGCGACTAATGAAAAACTGTTTTTT.

The V call is TRBV4-1, the J call TRBJ1-2; tentative D call: TRBD1 (6 bases). Trimming stripped 0 bases from V and 9 bases from J, with 17 bases between. This CDR3 comprises 15 residues. From germline, CDR1 is MGHRA and CDR2 YSYEKL. The CDR3 DNA is TGCGCCAGCAGCCAAGATCGAGGGGGTGGTATGCGCTACACCTTC. Encoded protein: CASSQDRGGGMRYTF.

This clone appeared a single time. The rearrangement joins TRBV27 to TRBJ2-5; no definite D call. Trimming shortened V by 3 bases and J by 2 bases, and 7 bases separated the two germline ends. The CDR3 extends over 13 amino acids. Germline-derived CDR1 and CDR2 are MNHEY and SMNVEV (reference sequence). CDR3 in amino acids: CASSFRGQETQYF. CDR3 bases: TGTGCCAGCAGTTTTCGCGGACAAGAGACCCAGTACTTC.